A selection of T cell receptor beta chains follows, all from one sample in a study of blood T cell repertoires in COVID-19. Assay used: immunoSEQ multiplex PCR; TCRdb lists only in-frame clones, some missing. In the table there are 85,000 to 120,000 clones, about 78% of which are singletons. Sequencing was carried out using peripheral blood. The source of these receptors is a man aged 55 to 70 with active or convalescent COVID-19. CDR3s leave out the opening cysteine and the closing phenylalanine or tryptophan. D genes are given only for firm matches. Size values are once, few and many counts, or a class for expanded clones, and some rows have none.

>TRBD1|TRBV29-1|TRBJ2-1|-
SASTGGAGNEQF
>-|TRBV28|TRBJ2-7|-
ASSLGRAYEQY
>-|TRBV24-1|TRBJ1-1|-
ATSDAQGIAEAF
>TRBD1|TRBV5-1|TRBJ1-1|-
ASSPSPDRATEAF
>-|TRBV15|TRBJ2-1|-
ATSVTRGPSGNEQF
>-|TRBV11-3|TRBJ1-1|-
ASSRTGNTEAF
>-|TRBV4-1|TRBJ1-3|-
ASSQAGGADPRNTIY
>TRBD1|TRBV5-4|TRBJ2-2|-
ASSFRQGNTGELF
>-|TRBV28|TRBJ1-3|-
ASSRWRLGNTIY
>TRBD1|TRBV5-8|TRBJ2-5|-
ASSGGTGGSETQY
>TRBD1|TRBV6-5|TRBJ2-5|-
AGEDRGLRETQY
>-|TRBV5-4|TRBJ1-4|once
ASSLMGGKLF
>TRBD1|TRBV6-2/TRBV6-3|TRBJ2-1|-
ASSYAPGNRGRNEQF
>-|TRBV28|TRBJ1-2|-
ASSLGQDGYT
>-|TRBV11-3|TRBJ2-6|-
ASSFYGGSGANVLT
>-|TRBV4-1|TRBJ2-2|few
ASSHPGQNTGELF
>-|TRBV7-2|TRBJ2-3|-
ASSLGGGSRSTDTQY
>-|TRBV28|TRBJ1-1|-
ASSLIVQGNTEAF
>TRBD2|TRBV7-9|TRBJ2-3|-
ASSLSIGGGVSTQY
>-|TRBV5-6|TRBJ2-2|-
ASSLVRNTGELF
>TRBD1|TRBV6-5|TRBJ2-1|-
ASRTGGSYNEQF
>TRBD1|TRBV10-3|TRBJ2-3|-
AIAGDRGRLAGLTDTQY
>-|TRBV19|TRBJ1-1|-
ASSIGQGGTEAF
>TRBD1|TRBV4-1|TRBJ2-5|-
ASSQEGGTGETQY
>TRBD1|TRBV28|TRBJ1-4|-
ASSLQQGARGKLF
>TRBD1|TRBV19|TRBJ1-1|-
ARIQGKAEAF
>-|TRBV19|TRBJ1-2|-
ASSRGTGTAIAYGYT
>-|TRBV5-5|TRBJ1-2|once
ASSLANSNYGYT
>-|TRBV24-1|TRBJ2-7|-
ATSDRATGEQY
>TRBD1|TRBV18|TRBJ1-2|-
ASSRQTGQIYGYT
>-|TRBV2|TRBJ2-1|-
ASRFGDSGYNEQF
>-|TRBV7-5|TRBJ1-4|once
ADSGGGAAYEKLF
>TRBD1|TRBV28|TRBJ1-1|-
ASTLDRVKAF
>TRBD2|TRBV27|TRBJ2-3|-
ASSSSGGGTDTQY
>-|TRBV7-3|TRBJ2-5|-
ASSTQREETQY
>-|TRBV4-1|TRBJ2-1|-
ASSVPPLGNEQF
>TRBD1|TRBV24-1|TRBJ2-1|-
ATMGQSYNEQF
>-|TRBV18|TRBJ1-1|-
ASSGGGWTEAF
>TRBD2|TRBV13|TRBJ2-3|-
ASSLPFRLAGGRDTQY
>-|TRBV12-1|TRBJ2-3|-
ASSLGGRETTDTQY
>-|TRBV5-4|TRBJ1-1|-
ASSPGLLGALNTEAF
>-|TRBV6-1|TRBJ1-2|-
ASSEEGLGGYT
>TRBD2|TRBV7-2|TRBJ2-3|-
ASSLEAGGSTDTQY
>-|TRBV7-8|TRBJ2-1|-
ASSQRDDIYNEQF
>TRBD2|TRBV19|TRBJ2-7|-
ATRTSGTHEQY
>TRBD2|TRBV5-1|TRBJ2-7|once
ASSLVSGTIYEQY
>TRBD2|TRBV25-1|TRBJ2-1|-
ASSGLAGYNEQF
>-|TRBV5-4|TRBJ1-3|-
ASSLPGLNSGNTIY
>TRBD2|TRBV7-9|TRBJ2-3|-
ASSLATAGGTDTQY
>-|TRBV2|TRBJ2-2|-
ASSEGREGTGELF
>TRBD2|TRBV19|TRBJ2-1|-
ASRRTSGSYF
>TRBD1|TRBV10-3|TRBJ2-7|-
AISEPRDRGSYEQY
>TRBD2|TRBV7-2|TRBJ2-1|-
ASSLELAGGIEQF
>-|TRBV19|TRBJ1-5|-
ASTLGGRENQPQH